The 30 T cell receptor beta chains presented below share a single source sample, sequenced in a study of early T cells in non-severe SARS-CoV-2 infection. TCRdb ran MiXCR on the 5' RACE reads and lists one entry per CDR3 protein. The profile shows about 56,000 distinct CDR3 sequences, 10% of them singletons. Input material: whole blood. Receptors originate from an adult who was a healthcare worker with PCR-confirmed SARS-CoV-2 infection or an uninfected control (not recorded which).

V and J are TRBV5-1 and TRBJ2-7, with 11 nucleotides matching TRBD1. V trimming: 4 bases; J trimming: 8 bases; junction bases outside the gene matches: 11. CDR3 length equals 15 residues. Germline V gives CDR1 SGHRS, CDR2 YFSETQ. DNA of the CDR3: TGCGCCAGCAGCCAAGGGACAGGGGGGCATATCCAGCAGTACTTC. Residues: CASSQGTGGHIQQYF.

This clonotype was seen a handful of times. The rearrangement joins TRBV5-1 to TRBJ2-1; D might be TRBD1 or TRBD2, each matching 5 bases. Trimming shortened V by 0 bases and J by 7 bases, and 11 bases separated the two germline ends. The CDR3 runs to 14 residues. The germline V gene encodes CDR1 SGHRS and CDR2 YFSETQ. CDR3 region: CASSLGAGSNEQFF. The CDR3, as DNA: TGCGCCAGCAGCTTGGGGGCAGGGAGTAATGAGCAGTTCTTC.

The chain uses TRBV3-1 and TRBJ2-7, with no clear D. From germline, CDR1 is LGHDT and CDR2 YNNKEL (reference sequence). Trimming cost V 0 bases and J 3 bases, with 6 bases left between them. The CDR3 totals 13 residues. CDR3 loop: CASSQDRVYEQYF. CDR3 bases: TGTGCCAGCAGCCAAGACCGGGTCTACGAGCAGTACTTC.

This clonotype was observed at least ten times. The J gene is TRBJ2-5, the V gene TRBV20-1, with D perhaps TRBD1 (6 bases). Germline V CDR1 and CDR2: DFQATT, SNEGSKA (reference sequence). V was shortened by 0 bases and J by 5 bases, with 16 bases between the two germline ends. The CDR3 has 15 residues. CDR3 coding DNA: TGCAGTGCTAGAGATAGCGCAGGGGCCGGGGAGACCCAGTACTTC. Translating it yields CSARDSAGAGETQYF.

J is TRBJ1-2 and V is TRBV12-5; 7 nucleotides line up with TRBD1. V shed 6 bases, J shed 6 bases, and the junction held 10 bases outside the gene matches. This CDR3 has 14 residues. The germline gives CDR1 LGHNT, CDR2 FRNRAP. The CDR3 protein is CASGLPRTGDGYTF. In nucleotides, the CDR3 is TGTGCTAGTGGCCTGCCCCGGACAGGTGATGGCTACACCTTC.

The V call is TRBV7-9, the J call TRBJ2-7; TRBD1 might be the D (6 bases). The germline V and J ends were trimmed by 1 base and 7 bases, with 14 bases remaining between them. This CDR3 is 14 amino acids long. The germline gives CDR1 SEHNR, CDR2 FQNEAQ (reference sequence). In nucleotides, the CDR3 is TGTGCCAGCAGCTTAGACAGGGACCAGGGGGAGCAGTACTTC. Residues: CASSLDRDQGEQYF.

This clonotype was detected many times. The DNA is left out, because the CDR3 cannot be placed on it with certainty; the CDR3 is given as TCRdb lists it. The J gene is TRBJ2-2, the V gene TRBV5-1. Termini included, the CDR3 measures 13 amino acids. CDR1 is SGHRS and CDR2 is YFSETQ in the germline V gene. The CDR3 loop is CASSSRTPGSCFF.

This clonotype was counted many times. The chain couples TRBV5-8 to TRBJ1-2; TRBD1 might be the D (6 bases). The CDR3 is 15 amino acids. The germline V gene has CDR1 SGHTS and CDR2 YDEGEE. V was shortened by 3 bases and J by 0 bases, with 12 bases between the two germline ends. In DNA form, the CDR3 reads TGTGCCAGCAGCTCAAGGAGGACAGCTAACTATGGCTACACCTTC. It encodes CASSSRRTANYGYTF. Variable domain in full (rest from reference TRBV5-8 and TRBJ1-2): EAGVTQSPTHLIKTRGQQATLRCSPISGHTSVYWYQQALGLGLQFLLWYDEGEERNRGNFPPRFSGRQFPNYSSELNVNALELEDSALYLCASSSRRTANYGYTFGSGTRLTVV.

This clonotype has at least ten counts. CDR3 residues: CASSLTPRDFYGYTF. CDR3 DNA: TGTGCCAGCAGCTTAACTCCCCGGGACTTCTATGGCTACACCTTC. The V gene is TRBV7-3, the J gene TRBJ1-2, with D possibly matching TRBD1 (5 bases). Germline CDR1 reads SGHTA; CDR2 reads FQGTGA. V was cut by 0 bases and J by 4 bases, with 12 bases left in between. The length of the CDR3 is 15 residues.

This clonotype was recorded many times. The rearrangement joins TRBV6-4 to TRBJ1-5; the match to TRBD1 covers 9 bases. CDR1 and CDR2 from the germline V gene are MRHNA and SNTAGT. The CDR3 has 16 amino acids. Germline trimming cut 0 bases from V and 3 bases from J; bases unmatched to any gene: 3. CDR3 in amino acids: CASSDSGTGTNQPQHF. The CDR3 coding sequence is TGTGCCAGCAGTGACTCAGGGACAGGGACCAATCAGCCCCAGCATTTT.

The chain couples TRBV10-3 to TRBJ2-3; a weak D match, TRBD1 (5 bases). Germline-derived CDR1 and CDR2 are ENHRY and SYGVKD. CDR3 length: 13 amino acids. V was clipped by 9 bases and J by 5 bases, with 15 bases between them. The CDR3 is CAIGVGREDTQYF. The CDR3 DNA sequence: TGTGCCATTGGGGTGGGGCGAGAAGATACGCAGTATTTT.

In its sample, this clonotype was seen many times. The chain links TRBV20-1 to TRBJ2-1, with 11 bases identical to TRBD2. This CDR3 spans 13 amino acids. Per germline, CDR1 DFQATT and CDR2 SNEGSKA (reference sequence). V dropped 8 bases and J dropped 7; count of bases not matched to a gene: 7. The CDR3 bases are TGCAGTCCCCTAGCGGGAGGAGGAAATGAGCAGTTCTTC. This codes for CSPLAGGGNEQFF.

This clonotype has only one observation. The chain recombines TRBV5-5 with TRBJ2-1; weak D call: TRBD1 (6 bases). Trimming stripped 1 base from V and 1 base from J, with 9 bases between. The CDR3 contains 15 residues. Looked up from germline, CDR1 is SGHKS and CDR2 is YYEKEE (reference sequence). The DNA of the CDR3 is TGTGCCAGCAGCTTGTGGGACACTTCCTACAATGAGCAGTTCTTC. It translates to CASSLWDTSYNEQFF. The full variable domain, completed using reference TRBV5-5 and TRBJ2-1, is DAGVTQSPTHLIKTRGQQVTLRCSPISGHKSVSWYQQVLGQGPQFIFQYYEKEERGRGNFPDRFSARQFPNYSSELNVNALLLGDSALYLCASSLWDTSYNEQFFGPGTRLTVL.

This clonotype has a count of ten or more. The chain links TRBV29-1 to TRBJ2-1, with D perhaps matching TRBD1 or TRBD2 (5 bases each). Germline V lookup: CDR1 SQVTM, CDR2 ANQGSEA. V dropped 2 bases and J dropped 6 bases, with 17 bases sitting between them. The CDR3 runs 15 residues. In nucleotides, the CDR3 is TGCAGCGTTGAACCTAGGGGTGGGGGTCTCAATGAGCAGTTCTTC. Protein sequence: CSVEPRGGGLNEQFF.

The table lists this clonotype with many counts. The chain couples TRBV11-1 to TRBJ1-1, with D hard to call. The length of the CDR3 is 14 residues. V lost 4 bases, J lost 12 bases, and 21 bases lay in between. Germline CDR1 reads SGHAT; CDR2 reads FQDESV (reference sequence). The CDR3 DNA reads TGTGCCAGCAGCTCCCCCGGTGTCGGAATAAAAACTTTCTTT. Translated: CASSSPGVGIKTFF. The variable domain in full, completed from reference TRBV11-1 and TRBJ1-1, reads EAEVAQSPRYKITEKSQAVAFWCDPISGHATLYWYRQILGQGPELLVQFQDESVVDDSQLPKDRFSAERLKGVDSTLKIQPAELGDSAMYLCASSSPGVGIKTFFGQGTRLTVV.

This clonotype was seen at least ten times. The V and J genes are TRBV20-1 and TRBJ2-5, with TRBD1 matching over 10 bases. V shed 3 bases, J shed 11 bases, and the junction held 6 bases outside the gene matches. Per germline, CDR1 DFQATT and CDR2 SNEGSKA (reference sequence). The CDR3 length is 12 residues. CDR3: CSASGDRGRQYF. The CDR3, as DNA: TGCAGTGCTAGCGGGGACAGGGGACGTCAGTACTTC.

At least ten counts were recorded for this clonotype. The chain recombines TRBV6-2 or TRBV6-3 with TRBJ1-5; the match to TRBD1 covers 9 bases. The CDR3 contains 14 residues. Germline CDR1 reads MNHEY; CDR2 reads SVGEGT. The V gene end was trimmed by 8 bases and the J gene end by 4 bases; junction bases not matched to a gene: 6. The CDR3 protein is CASRNRGPNQPQHF. In nucleotides, the CDR3 is TGTGCCAGCCGTAACAGGGGGCCGAATCAGCCCCAGCATTTT.

This clonotype was counted only a few times. V is TRBV24-1 and J is TRBJ2-1; weak D call: TRBD2 (6 bases). Germline CDR1 reads KGHDR; CDR2 reads SFDVKD. Trimming took 1 base from V and 6 from J, leaving 6 bases between them. The CDR3 has 13 amino acids. The CDR3 region is CATSDFSGNEQFF. In nucleotides, the CDR3 is TGTGCCACCAGTGATTTTAGCGGCAATGAGCAGTTCTTC.

The V gene is TRBV5-1, the J gene TRBJ2-6, with D possibly being TRBD2 (5 bases). In germline, CDR1 is SGHRS, CDR2 YFSETQ. The germline V and J ends were trimmed by 1 base and 0 bases, with 8 bases remaining between them. The CDR3 totals 16 residues. The CDR3 DNA reads as TGCGCCAGCAGCTTGTTAGGGAGCTCTGGGGCCAACGTCCTGACTTTC. It codes for CASSLLGSSGANVLTF.

The V and J genes are TRBV9 and TRBJ2-7, with 7 bases fitting TRBD1. CDR1 is SGDLS and CDR2 is YYNGEE in the germline V gene. This CDR3 is built from 15 residues. V lost 2 bases and J lost 3; bases outside the gene matches: 8. The CDR3 DNA reads TGTGCCAGCAGCGTCAGTACAGGACAGGACTACGAGCAGTACTTC. Amino acid sequence: CASSVSTGQDYEQYF.

The chain employs TRBV30 and TRBJ1-2; unclear D gene. Germline V CDR1 and CDR2: GTSNPN, SVGIG (reference sequence). Trimming left V 1 base short and J 1 base short, with 7 bases between. The CDR3 consists of 13 residues. The CDR3 nucleotides read TGTGCCTGGAGTGACGGACTTAACTATGGCTACACCTTC. Its translation: CAWSDGLNYGYTF.

This clonotype was seen a few times. The rearrangement uses TRBV7-9 and TRBJ2-1; TRBD2 matches 9 bases. Trimming removed 5 bases from V and 5 bases from J; junction bases left unmatched: 10. The CDR3 spans 16 residues. CDR1 and CDR2 (germline): SEHNR, FQNEAQ (reference sequence). The CDR3 DNA reads as TGTGCCAGCAGCCCCGCTCGCGGGAGGGCCAACAATGAGCAGTTCTTC. It codes for CASSPARGRANNEQFF.

Comments on this clonotype: This may be a read error: a much more frequent sequence differs by one nucleotide. The chain recombines TRBV11-1 with TRBJ2-7; 9 nucleotides line up with TRBD1. The CDR3 length is 13 residues. Looked up from germline, CDR1 is SGHAT and CDR2 is FQDESV (reference sequence). CDR3 sequence (DNA): TGTGTCAGCGCAACAGGGGGCCCCTACGAGCAGTACTTC. This encodes CVSATGGPYEQYF.

This clonotype was detected many times. The chain uses TRBV5-1 and TRBJ1-1; D call uncertain. Germline V CDR1 and CDR2: SGHRS, YFSETQ. V was cut by 5 bases and J by 3 bases, with 11 bases left in between. The CDR3 sequence is 13 residues long. The CDR3 reads CASRPDGYTEAFF. The CDR3, as DNA: TGCGCCAGCAGACCGGACGGGTACACTGAAGCTTTCTTT.

This clonotype was recorded many times. This rearrangement joins TRBV12-5 to TRBJ2-5; no clear D. Germline V gene data show CDR1 as LGHNT and CDR2 as FRNRAP. Trimming stripped 9 bases from V and 5 bases from J, with 13 bases between. This CDR3 contains 12 residues. The CDR3 loop is CASARVGETQYF. CDR3 sequence (DNA): TGTGCTAGCGCTCGAGTTGGCGAGACCCAGTACTTC.

The chain is built from TRBV18 and TRBJ2-7, with TRBD1 matching 7 bases. V lost 4 bases, J lost 2 bases, and 5 bases stayed unmatched. Per the germline V gene, CDR1 is KGHSH and CDR2 is LQKENI. This CDR3 has 14 amino acids. CDR3 sequence reads: CASSLDRVAYEQYF. As DNA, the CDR3 is TGTGCCAGCTCACTCGACAGGGTTGCCTACGAGCAGTACTTC.

For this clonotype: A much larger clone sits a single nucleotide away, making a read error possible. CDR3 residues: CASGQREAGWNEQFF. As DNA, the CDR3 is TGTGCCAGCGGTCAGCGGGAGGCCGGGTGGAATGAGCAGTTCTTC. The V gene is TRBV6-1, the J gene TRBJ2-1; 9 bases align to TRBD2. The CDR3 totals 15 residues. Trimming removed 8 bases from V and 7 bases from J; junction bases left unmatched: 12. Germline lookup yields CDR1 MNHNS and CDR2 SASEGT.

The table lists this clonotype with many counts. This sequence joins TRBV3-1 and TRBJ2-7; TRBD1 aligns across 9 bases. The CDR3 spans 14 residues. Trimming took 0 bases from V and 5 from J; bases not matched to a gene: 2. Germline V gives CDR1 LGHDT, CDR2 YNNKEL (reference sequence). The CDR3 region is CASSQDRDRDEQYF. The CDR3 coding sequence is TGTGCCAGCAGCCAAGACCGGGACAGGGACGAGCAGTACTTC.

This clonotype was seen a few times. The chain is built from TRBV20-1 and TRBJ2-7, with 12 bases that match TRBD2. The V gene end was trimmed by 4 bases and the J gene end by 2 bases; junction bases not matched to a gene: 9. The germline CDR1 and CDR2 sequences are DFQATT and SNEGSKA (reference sequence). This CDR3 comprises 16 residues. The CDR3 sequence is CSATRGLAGPTYEQYF. In DNA form, the CDR3 reads TGCAGTGCTACCCGGGGACTAGCGGGTCCCACCTACGAGCAGTACTTC.

This clonotype was observed at least ten times. The gene calls are TRBV4-2 and TRBJ2-7; D is possibly TRBD2 (6 bases). Germline CDR1 is LGHNA and CDR2 is YNFKEQ. V was trimmed by 6 bases and J by 0 bases, leaving 15 bases between them. The CDR3 has 15 residues. The CDR3 region is CASRVSGTSSYEQYF. The DNA for the CDR3 is TGTGCCAGCAGGGTCTCCGGGACTTCCTCCTACGAGCAGTACTTC.